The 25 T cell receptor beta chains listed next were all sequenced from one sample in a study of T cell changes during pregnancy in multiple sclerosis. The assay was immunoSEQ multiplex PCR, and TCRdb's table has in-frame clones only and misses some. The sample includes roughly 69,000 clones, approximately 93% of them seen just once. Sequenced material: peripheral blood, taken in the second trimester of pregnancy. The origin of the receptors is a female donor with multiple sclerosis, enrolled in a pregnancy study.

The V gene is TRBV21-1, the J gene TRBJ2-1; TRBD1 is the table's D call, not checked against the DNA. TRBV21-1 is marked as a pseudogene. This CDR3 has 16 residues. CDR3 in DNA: TGTGCCAGCAGCAAAGAGGTACAGGGACAGTACAATGAGCAGTTCTTC. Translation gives CASSKEVQGQYNEQFF.

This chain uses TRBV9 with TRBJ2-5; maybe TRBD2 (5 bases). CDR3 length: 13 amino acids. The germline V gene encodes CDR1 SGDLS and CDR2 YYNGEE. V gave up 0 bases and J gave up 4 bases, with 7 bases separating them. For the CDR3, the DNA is TGTGCCAGCAGCGTAGGTGAGGGAGAGACCCAGTACTTC. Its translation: CASSVGEGETQYF.

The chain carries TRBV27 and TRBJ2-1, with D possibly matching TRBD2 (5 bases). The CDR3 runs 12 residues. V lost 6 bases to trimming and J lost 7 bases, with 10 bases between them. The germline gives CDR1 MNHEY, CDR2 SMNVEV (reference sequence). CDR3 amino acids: CASSPPGNEQFF. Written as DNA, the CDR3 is TGTGCCAGCAGCCCGCCGGGGAATGAGCAGTTCTTC.

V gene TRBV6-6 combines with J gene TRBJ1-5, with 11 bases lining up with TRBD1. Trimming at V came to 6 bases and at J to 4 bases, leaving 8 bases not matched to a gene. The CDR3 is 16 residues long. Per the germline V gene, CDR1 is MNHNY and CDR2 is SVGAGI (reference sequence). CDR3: CASSSTGTGGNQPQHF. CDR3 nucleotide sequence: TGTGCCAGCAGCTCAACCGGGACAGGGGGGAATCAGCCCCAGCATTTT.

The CDR3 DNA sequence: TGTGCCAGTAGGCACATAGCGGGAGCTTCCCATGAGCAGTTCTTC. Translated, it gives CASRHIAGASHEQFF. This chain uses TRBV19 with TRBJ2-1; 9 bases agree with TRBD2. Germline V lookup: CDR1 LNHDA, CDR2 SQIVND (reference sequence). The J segment lost 8 bases and the V segment lost 6 bases, leaving 11 bases of the junction unmatched. The CDR3 spans 15 residues.

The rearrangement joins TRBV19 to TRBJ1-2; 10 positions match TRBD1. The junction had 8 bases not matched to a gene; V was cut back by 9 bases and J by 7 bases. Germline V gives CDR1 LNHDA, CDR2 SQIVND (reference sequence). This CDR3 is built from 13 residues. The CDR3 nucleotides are TGTGCCAGCCAAATACGGGACAGGGGTGGCTACACCTTC. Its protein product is CASQIRDRGGYTF.

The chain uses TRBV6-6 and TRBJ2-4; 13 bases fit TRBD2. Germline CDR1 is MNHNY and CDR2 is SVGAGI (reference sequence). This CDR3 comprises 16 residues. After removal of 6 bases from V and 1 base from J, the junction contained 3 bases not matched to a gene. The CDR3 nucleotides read TGTGCCAGCAGGCCGACTAGCGGGGGGGCCAAAAACATTCAGTACTTC. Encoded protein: CASRPTSGGAKNIQYF.

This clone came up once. CDR3 bases: TGCGCCAGCAGCCAAATGCAGGGGAACACTGAAGCTTTCTTT. This encodes CASSQMQGNTEAFF. This chain connects TRBV4-3 to TRBJ1-1; a possible D gene is TRBD1 (5 bases). The germline gives CDR1 LGHNA, CDR2 YSLEER. Trimming took 2 bases from V and 1 from J, leaving 8 bases between them. The CDR3 is 14 amino acids.

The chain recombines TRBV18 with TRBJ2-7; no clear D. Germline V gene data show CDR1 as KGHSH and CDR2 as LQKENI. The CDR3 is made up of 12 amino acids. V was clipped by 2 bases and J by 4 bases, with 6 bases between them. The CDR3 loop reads CASSPGRYEQYF. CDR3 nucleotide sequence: TGTGCCAGCTCACCAGGCAGGTACGAGCAGTACTTC.

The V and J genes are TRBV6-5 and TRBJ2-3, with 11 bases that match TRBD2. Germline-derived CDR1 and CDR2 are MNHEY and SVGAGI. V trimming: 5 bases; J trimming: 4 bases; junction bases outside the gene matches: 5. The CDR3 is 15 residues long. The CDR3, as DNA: TGTGCCAGCAGTAGTAGCGGGGGGGCGGCAGATACGCAGTATTTT. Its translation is CASSSSGGAADTQYF.

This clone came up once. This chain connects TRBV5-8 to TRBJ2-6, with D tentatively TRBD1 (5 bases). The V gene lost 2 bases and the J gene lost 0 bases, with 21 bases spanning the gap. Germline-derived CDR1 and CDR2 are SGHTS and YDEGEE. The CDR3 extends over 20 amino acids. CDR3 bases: TGTGCCAGCAGCTTTTCTGGGCTTTGGGGCGGCTACTCTGGGGCCAACGTCCTGACTTTC. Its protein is CASSFSGLWGGYSGANVLTF.

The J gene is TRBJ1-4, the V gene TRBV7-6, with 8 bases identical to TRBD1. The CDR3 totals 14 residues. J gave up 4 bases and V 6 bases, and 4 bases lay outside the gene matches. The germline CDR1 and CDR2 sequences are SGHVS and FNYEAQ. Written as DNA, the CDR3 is TGTGCCAGCAGACCACAGGGGGGTAATGAAAAACTGTTTTTT. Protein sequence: CASRPQGGNEKLFF.

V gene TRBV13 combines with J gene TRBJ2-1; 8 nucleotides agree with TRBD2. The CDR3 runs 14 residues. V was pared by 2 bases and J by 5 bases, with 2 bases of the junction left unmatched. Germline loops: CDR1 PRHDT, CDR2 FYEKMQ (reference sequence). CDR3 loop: CASSLSGGDNEQFF. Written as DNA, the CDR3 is TGTGCCAGCAGCTTATCGGGAGGGGACAATGAGCAGTTCTTC.

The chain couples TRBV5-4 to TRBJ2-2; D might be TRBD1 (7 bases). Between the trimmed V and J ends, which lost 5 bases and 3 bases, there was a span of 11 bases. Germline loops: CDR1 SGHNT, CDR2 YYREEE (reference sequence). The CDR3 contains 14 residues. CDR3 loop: CASSPRGDTGELFF. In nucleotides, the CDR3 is TGTGCCAGCAGTCCCAGGGGGGACACCGGGGAGCTGTTTTTT.

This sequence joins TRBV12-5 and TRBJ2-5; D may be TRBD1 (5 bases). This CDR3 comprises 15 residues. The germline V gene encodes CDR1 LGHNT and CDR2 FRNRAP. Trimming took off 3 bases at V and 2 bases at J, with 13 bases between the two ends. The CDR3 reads CASGLDRTFQETQYF. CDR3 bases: TGTGCTAGTGGTTTAGACAGAACCTTTCAAGAGACCCAGTACTTC.

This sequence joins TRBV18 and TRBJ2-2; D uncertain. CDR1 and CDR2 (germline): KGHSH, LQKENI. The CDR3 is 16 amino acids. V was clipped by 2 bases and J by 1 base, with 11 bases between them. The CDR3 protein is CASSPDSEMNTGELFF. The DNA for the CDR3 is TGTGCCAGCTCACCAGATTCGGAGATGAACACCGGGGAGCTGTTTTTT.

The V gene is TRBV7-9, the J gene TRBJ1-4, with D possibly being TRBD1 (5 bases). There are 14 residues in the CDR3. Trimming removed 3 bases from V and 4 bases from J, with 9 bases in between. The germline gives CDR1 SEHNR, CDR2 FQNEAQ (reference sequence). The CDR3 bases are TGTGCCAGCAGCTTTTCAGGGAATAATGAAAAACTGTTTTTT. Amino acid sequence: CASSFSGNNEKLFF. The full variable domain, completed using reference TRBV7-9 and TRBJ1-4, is DTGVSQNPRHKITKRGQNVTFRCDPISEHNRLYWYRQTLGQGPEFLTYFQNEAQLEKSRLLSDRFSAERPKGSFSTLEIQRTEQGDSAMYLCASSFSGNNEKLFFGSGTQLSVL.

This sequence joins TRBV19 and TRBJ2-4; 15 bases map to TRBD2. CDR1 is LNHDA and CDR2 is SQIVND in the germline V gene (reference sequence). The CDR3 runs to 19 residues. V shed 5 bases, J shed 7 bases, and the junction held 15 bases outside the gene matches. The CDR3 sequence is CASSSGLAGGNRADNIQYF. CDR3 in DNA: TGTGCCAGTAGTTCAGGACTAGCGGGAGGGAACCGGGCGGACAACATTCAGTACTTC. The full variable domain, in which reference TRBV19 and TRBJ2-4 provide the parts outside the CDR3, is DGGITQSPKYLFRKEGQNVTLSCEQNLNHDAMYWYRQDPGQGLRLIYYSQIVNDFQKGDIAEGYSVSREKKESFPLTVTSAQKNPTAFYLCASSSGLAGGNRADNIQYFGAGTRLSVL.

CDR3 nucleotides: TGTGCCAGTATGAAGGCAGGGGCGAACACTGAAGCTTTCTTT. Translating gives CASMKAGANTEAFF. This rearrangement joins TRBV19 to TRBJ1-1; tentative D call: TRBD1 (6 bases). Trimming removed 7 bases from V and 1 base from J, with 13 bases in between. CDR1 is LNHDA, CDR2 SQIVND, per germline (reference sequence). The CDR3 is 14 residues long.

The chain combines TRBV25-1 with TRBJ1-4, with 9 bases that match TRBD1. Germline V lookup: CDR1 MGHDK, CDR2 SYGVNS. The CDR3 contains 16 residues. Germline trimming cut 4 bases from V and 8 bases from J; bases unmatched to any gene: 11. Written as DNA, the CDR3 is TGTGCCAGCAGTGCTGGAGGGGGACAGGGCGAAGAAAAACTGTTTTTT. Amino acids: CASSAGGGQGEEKLFF.

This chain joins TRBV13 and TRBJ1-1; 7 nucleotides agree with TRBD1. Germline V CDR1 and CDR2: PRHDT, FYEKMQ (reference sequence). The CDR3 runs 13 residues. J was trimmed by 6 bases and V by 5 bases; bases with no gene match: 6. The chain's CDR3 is CASSPRQGSEAFF. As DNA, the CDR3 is TGTGCCAGCAGCCCCCGACAGGGCTCTGAAGCTTTCTTT.

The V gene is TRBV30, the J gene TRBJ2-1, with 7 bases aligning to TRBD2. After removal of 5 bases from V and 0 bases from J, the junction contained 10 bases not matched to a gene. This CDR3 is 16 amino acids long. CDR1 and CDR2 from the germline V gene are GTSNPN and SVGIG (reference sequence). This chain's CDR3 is CAWGRDYQSSYNEQFF. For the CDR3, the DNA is TGTGCCTGGGGCCGGGACTACCAAAGCTCCTACAATGAGCAGTTCTTC.

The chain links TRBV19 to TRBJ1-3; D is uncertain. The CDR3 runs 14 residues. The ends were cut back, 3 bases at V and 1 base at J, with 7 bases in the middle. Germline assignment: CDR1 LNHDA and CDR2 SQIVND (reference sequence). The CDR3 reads CASSITGSGNTIYF. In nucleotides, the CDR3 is TGTGCCAGTAGTATTACGGGTTCTGGAAACACCATATATTTT. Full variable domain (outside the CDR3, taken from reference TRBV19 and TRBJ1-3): DGGITQSPKYLFRKEGQNVTLSCEQNLNHDAMYWYRQDPGQGLRLIYYSQIVNDFQKGDIAEGYSVSREKKESFPLTVTSAQKNPTAFYLCASSITGSGNTIYFGEGSWLTVV.

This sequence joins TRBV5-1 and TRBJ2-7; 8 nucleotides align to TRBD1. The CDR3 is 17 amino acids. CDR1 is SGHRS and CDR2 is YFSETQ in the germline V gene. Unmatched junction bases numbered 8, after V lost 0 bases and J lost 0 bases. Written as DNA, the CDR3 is TGCGCCAGCAGCTTGGTGTCCGGGACAGGCGTCTCCTACGAGCAGTACTTC. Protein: CASSLVSGTGVSYEQYF.

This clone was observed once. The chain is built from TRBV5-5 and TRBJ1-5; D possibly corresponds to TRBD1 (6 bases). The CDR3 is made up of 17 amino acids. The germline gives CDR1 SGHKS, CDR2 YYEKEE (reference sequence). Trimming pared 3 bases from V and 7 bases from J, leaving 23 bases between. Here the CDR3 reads CASSSQQGPVLRQPQHF. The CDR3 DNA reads TGTGCCAGCAGCTCCCAACAGGGTCCGGTACTAAGGCAGCCCCAGCATTTT. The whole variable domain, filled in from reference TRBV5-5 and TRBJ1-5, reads DAGVTQSPTHLIKTRGQQVTLRCSPISGHKSVSWYQQVLGQGPQFIFQYYEKEERGRGNFPDRFSARQFPNYSSELNVNALLLGDSALYLCASSSQQGPVLRQPQHFGDGTRLSIL.